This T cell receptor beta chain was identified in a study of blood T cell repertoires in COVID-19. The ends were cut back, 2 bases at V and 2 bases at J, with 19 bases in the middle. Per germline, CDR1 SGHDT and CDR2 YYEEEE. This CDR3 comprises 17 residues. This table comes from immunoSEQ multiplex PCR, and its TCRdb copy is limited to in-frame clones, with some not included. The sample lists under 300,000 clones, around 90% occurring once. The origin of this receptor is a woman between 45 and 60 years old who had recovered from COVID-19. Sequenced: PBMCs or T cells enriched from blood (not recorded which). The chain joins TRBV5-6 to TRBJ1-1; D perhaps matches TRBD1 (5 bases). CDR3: CASSFFIRAGKNTEAFF. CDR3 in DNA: TGTGCCAGCAGCTTTTTTATCCGGGCAGGGAAAAACACTGAAGCTTTCTTT.